Below, 7 T cell receptor beta chains from the same sample are listed, as sequenced in a study of graft-versus-host responses after intestinal transplantation. Using immunoSEQ multiplex PCR, the repertoire was profiled, and TCRdb retains in-frame clones only, with some absent. The data show 15,000 to 20,000 clones, with roughly a third seen just once and approximately 2% held by the top ten. The material sequenced was alloreactive CD4+ T cells from a mixed lymphocyte reaction culture, taken before transplantation. The sample's subset: CFSE-low proliferating T cells sorted from roughly six-day pre-transplant mixed lymphocyte reaction (GvH or HvG direction). These receptors were taken from a human patient who was an organ donor for intestinal transplantation.

Only a few counts were recorded for this clone. This chain uses TRBV11-2 with TRBJ2-3; D ambiguous. The CDR3 is 12 amino acids. The V gene lost 2 bases and the J gene lost 4 bases, with 4 bases spanning the gap. Germline V gene lookup returns CDR1 SGHAT and CDR2 FQNNGV. The CDR3 DNA reads as TGTGCCAGCAGCTTAATCCCAGATACGCAGTATTTT. As protein: CASSLIPDTQYF.

V gene TRBV7-9 combines with J gene TRBJ2-3, with D maybe TRBD1 (6 bases). V lost 4 bases to trimming and J lost 15 bases, with 11 bases between them. Germline V CDR1 and CDR2: SEHNR, FQNEAQ (reference sequence). CDR3 length: 10 residues. The CDR3 sequence: CASSSQGTYF. The CDR3 coding sequence is TGTGCCAGCAGCTCCCAAGGGACATATTTT.

In this sample, this clone is medium-sized (0.01 to 0.1%). The V call is TRBV21-1, the J call TRBJ2-7; TRBD1 was called by the table and not checked on the DNA. TRBV21-1 is deemed a pseudogene. The CDR3 covers 16 residues. The CDR3 sequence: CASSTPGTGSSYEQYF. Written as DNA, the CDR3 is TGTGCCAGCAGCACCCCCGGGACAGGCAGCTCCTACGAGCAGTACTTC.

The chain uses TRBV28 and TRBJ1-5; D is uncertain. Trimming took 4 bases from V and 5 from J, leaving 9 bases between them. There are 13 residues in the CDR3. Germline V gives CDR1 MDHEN, CDR2 SYDVKM. DNA for the CDR3: TGTGCCAGCAGTTCCCTCTGGGATCAGCCCCAGCATTTT. This encodes CASSSLWDQPQHF.

This clone was picked up one time. V usage is TRBV6-5 and J usage is TRBJ2-1; weak D call: TRBD2 (6 bases). The CDR3 runs 15 residues. V was trimmed by 5 bases and J by 0 bases, leaving 11 bases between them. Germline CDR1 is MNHEY and CDR2 is SVGAGI. CDR3 in DNA: TGTGCCAGCAGTCGGGCTAGCGCCTCCTACAATGAGCAGTTCTTC. Its translation is CASSRASASYNEQFF.

This clone was recorded a few times. V gene TRBV6-5 combines with J gene TRBJ2-6; no reliable D call. The germline CDR1 and CDR2 sequences are MNHEY and SVGAGI. The CDR3 runs 13 residues. V dropped 0 bases and J dropped 3 bases, with 0 bases sitting between them. The CDR3 spells CASSYSGANVLTF. The CDR3 DNA is TGTGCCAGCAGTTACTCTGGGGCCAACGTCCTGACTTTC.

The V call is TRBV7-9, the J call TRBJ2-1, with a weak D call TRBD1 (6 bases). This CDR3 is 12 amino acids long. Trimming cost V 4 bases and J 12 bases, with 13 bases left between them. Germline V lookup: CDR1 SEHNR, CDR2 FQNEAQ (reference sequence). CDR3 DNA: TGTGCCAGCAGCTACACAATAGGGGGGCAGTTCTTC. It codes for CASSYTIGGQFF. Full variable domain (outside the CDR3, taken from reference TRBV7-9 and TRBJ2-1): DTGVSQNPRHKITKRGQNVTFRCDPISEHNRLYWYRQTLGQGPEFLTYFQNEAQLEKSRLLSDRFSAERPKGSFSTLEIQRTEQGDSAMYLCASSYTIGGQFFGPGTRLTVL.